This T cell receptor (beta chain) was recorded in a study of T cell responses to AZD1222 COVID-19 vaccine. The study's findings and limits: The repertoires were collected only after the peak T cell response.

Details on this clone: Its antigen is not identified.

The germline V gene has CDR1 LNHDA and CDR2 SQIVND (reference sequence). The CDR3 covers 14 residues. J gave up 4 bases and V 7 bases, and 6 bases lay outside the gene matches. Generated by immunoSEQ multiplex PCR, the TCRdb table keeps only in-frame clones and is missing some. The sample carries tens of thousands of clones, approximately 85% recorded once. The clonotype was recovered from an adult in good health. The sample here was peripheral blood, taken on day 0 of AZD1222 vaccination. J is TRBJ1-4 and V is TRBV19; 7 bases map to TRBD1. CDR3 nucleotides: TGTGCCAGTAAAGGGACAGTGAGTAATGAAAAACTGTTTTTT. It is translated as CASKGTVSNEKLFF.